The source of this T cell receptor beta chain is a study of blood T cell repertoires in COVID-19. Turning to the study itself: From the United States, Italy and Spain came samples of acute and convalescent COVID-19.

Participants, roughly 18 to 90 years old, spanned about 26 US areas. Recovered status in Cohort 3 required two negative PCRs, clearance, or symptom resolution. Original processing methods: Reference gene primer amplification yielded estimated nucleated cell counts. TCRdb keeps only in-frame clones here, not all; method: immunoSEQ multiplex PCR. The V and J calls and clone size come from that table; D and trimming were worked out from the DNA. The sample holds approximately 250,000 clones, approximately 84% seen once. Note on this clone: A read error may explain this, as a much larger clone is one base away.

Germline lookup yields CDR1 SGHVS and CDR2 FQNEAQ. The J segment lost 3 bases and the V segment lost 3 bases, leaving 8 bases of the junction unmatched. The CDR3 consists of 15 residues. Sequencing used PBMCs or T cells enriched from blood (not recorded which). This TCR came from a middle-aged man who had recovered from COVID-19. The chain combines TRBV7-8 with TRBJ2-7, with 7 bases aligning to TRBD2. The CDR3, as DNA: TGTGCCAGCAGCTTGACCGGGACTAACGGCTACGAGCAGTACTTC. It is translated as CASSLTGTNGYEQYF. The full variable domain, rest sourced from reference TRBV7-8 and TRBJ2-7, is GAGVSQSPRYKVAKRGQDVALRCDPISGHVSLFWYQQALGQGPEFLTYFQNEAQLDKSGLPSDRFFAERPEGSVSTLKIQRTQQEDSAVYLCASSLTGTNGYEQYFGPGTRLTVT.